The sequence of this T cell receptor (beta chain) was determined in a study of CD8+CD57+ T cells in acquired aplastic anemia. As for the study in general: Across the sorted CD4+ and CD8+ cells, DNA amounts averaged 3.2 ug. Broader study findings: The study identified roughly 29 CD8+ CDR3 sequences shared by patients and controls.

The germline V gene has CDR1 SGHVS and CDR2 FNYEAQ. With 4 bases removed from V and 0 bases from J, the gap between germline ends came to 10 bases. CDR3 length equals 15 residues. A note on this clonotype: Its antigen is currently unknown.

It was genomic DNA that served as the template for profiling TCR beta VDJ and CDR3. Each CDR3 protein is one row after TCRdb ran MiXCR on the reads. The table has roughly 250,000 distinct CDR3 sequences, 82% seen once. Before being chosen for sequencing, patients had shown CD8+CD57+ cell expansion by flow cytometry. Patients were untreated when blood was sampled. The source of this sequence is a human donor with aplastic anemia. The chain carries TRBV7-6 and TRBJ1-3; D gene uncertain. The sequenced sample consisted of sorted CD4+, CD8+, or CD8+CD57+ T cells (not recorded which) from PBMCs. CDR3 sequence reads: CASSSAASSGNTIYF. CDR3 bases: TGTGCCAGCAGCTCCGCGGCAAGCTCTGGAAACACCATATATTTT.